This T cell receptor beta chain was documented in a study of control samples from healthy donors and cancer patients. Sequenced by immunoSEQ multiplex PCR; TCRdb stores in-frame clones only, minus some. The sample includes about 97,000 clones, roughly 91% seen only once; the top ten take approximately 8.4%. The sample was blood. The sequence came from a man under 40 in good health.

The CDR3 here is CASSPKPGQGLSYNEQFF. CDR3 sequence (DNA): TGCGCCAGCAGCCCAAAACCGGGACAGGGCCTCTCCTACAATGAGCAGTTCTTC. The V call is TRBV5-1, the J call TRBJ2-1; TRBD1 matches 9 bases. CDR1 is SGHRS, CDR2 YFSETQ, per germline. With V trimmed by 4 bases and J by 0 bases, 11 bases remained unmatched. This CDR3 spans 18 amino acids.